This is a list of T cell receptor beta chains from one sample in a study of beta chain features in type 1 diabetes. Sequenced by immunoSEQ multiplex PCR; TCRdb stores in-frame clones only, minus some. The data hold about 660,000 clones, with over 13% observed a single time. The material sequenced was naive CD4+ T cells from blood. All receptors come from a man younger than 35 with type 1 diabetes. Each CDR3 is given with its conserved first and last residue. The D gene is left open where the match is weak. Expanded clones get a size class; other rows say once, few or many, or leave the size out.

j_call v_call d_call clone_size cdr3_nt cdr3_aa
TRBJ1-5 TRBV28 - - TGTGCCAGCAGTTCGCCGAGCCGCTATAGCAATCAGCCCCAGCATTTT CASSSPSRYSNQPQHF
TRBJ2-7 TRBV5-1 TRBD1 - TGCGCCAGCAGCTTGACCTACGGACAGGGACAATACGAGCAGTACTTC CASSLTYGQGQYEQYF
TRBJ2-1 TRBV9 - - TGTGCCAGCAGCCCCTCTTCATCGGGGACGAATGAGCAGTTCTTC CASSPSSSGTNEQFF
TRBJ1-2 TRBV7-9 - few TGTGCCAGCAGCTTATTGGGCCAGTACTATGGCTACACCTTC CASSLLGQYYGYTF
TRBJ2-2 TRBV18 - few TGTGCCAGCTCACCGATGGACGGGGAGCTGTTTTTT CASSPMDGELFF
TRBJ1-1 TRBV4-3 - - TGCGCCAGCAGCCCCCGGCTGGGGGACACTGAAGCTTTCTTT CASSPRLGDTEAFF
TRBJ1-1 TRBV29-1 TRBD1 - TGCAGCGTTGAGACACCGGGACAGGGCTTGATGAACACTGAAGCTTTCTTT CSVETPGQGLMNTEAFF
TRBJ2-5 TRBV5-1 - - TGCGCCAGCGCCCTAGGGTCGCTAGCCCAAGAGACCCAGTACTTC CASALGSLAQETQYF
TRBJ2-5 TRBV5-1 - - TGCGCCAGCAGCTTAGGGCAGGGGGAGACCCAGTACTTC CASSLGQGETQYF
TRBJ2-1 TRBV11-2 - - TGTGCCAGCAGCTTAGGCGGGAACTCCTACAATGAGCAGTTCTTC CASSLGGNSYNEQFF
TRBJ1-2 TRBV9 - few TGTGCCAGCAGCGTAGGGAACTATGGCTACACCTTC CASSVGNYGYTF
TRBJ2-7 TRBV29-1 - - TGCAGCGTTGAAGATCGGGACGTTTCCTACGAGCAGTACTTC CSVEDRDVSYEQYF
TRBJ1-3 TRBV9 - - TGTGCCAGCAGCGTAAGCTCTGGAAACACCATATATTTT CASSVSSGNTIYF
TRBJ2-2 TRBV5-1 - - TGCGCCAGCAGCTTGTTAACGGGTGGTCAGTCGAACACCGGGGAGCTGTTTTTT CASSLLTGGQSNTGELFF
TRBJ1-1 TRBV5-1 - few TGCGCCAGCAGCACGGTGACGGCGAACACTGAAGCTTTCTTT CASSTVTANTEAFF
TRBJ1-2 TRBV6-4 TRBD1 few TGTGCCAGCAGTGACTCTGGACAGGGCTATGGCTACACCTTC CASSDSGQGYGYTF
TRBJ1-5 TRBV7-9 - few TGTGCCAGCAGCTTAGGGTCGGGGGACCATAGCAATCAGCCCCAGCATTTT CASSLGSGDHSNQPQHF
TRBJ1-2 TRBV5-1 - - TGCGCCAGCAGCGATACAGACGGGCATGGCTACACCTTC CASSDTDGHGYTF
TRBJ1-1 TRBV11-2 - few TGTGCCAGCCCCGGGGAGGGGAGGCTCGCCACTGAAGCTTTCTTT CASPGEGRLATEAFF
TRBJ1-2 TRBV28 TRBD1 - TGTGCCAGCAGCCTGGGACAGGGGTTCGGCTACACCTTC CASSLGQGFGYTF
TRBJ2-5 TRBV25-1 - few TGTGCCAGTAAGAAGACCCAGTACTTC CASKKTQYF
TRBJ1-4 TRBV2 - - TGTGCCAGCAACCCACGGGGGGGCGAAAACAAACGACGCGAAAAACTGTTTTTT CASNPRGGENKRREKLFF
TRBJ2-7 TRBV29-1 - - TGCAGCGTTGTCAGGGTCCCGGGCTCCGAGCAGTACTTC CSVVRVPGSEQYF
TRBJ1-2 TRBV6-5 - - TGTGCCAGCAGGTCCACAGGGGGCTACACCTTC CASRSTGGYTF
TRBJ2-3 TRBV7-3 TRBD1 - TGTGCCAGCAGCATCAACAGGGGGACAGATACGCAGTATTTT CASSINRGTDTQYF
TRBJ2-3 TRBV4-2 - few TGTGCCAGCAGCCAAGGACAAGCTGGGAATACGCAGTATTTT CASSQGQAGNTQYF
TRBJ2-5 TRBV5-5 TRBD1 - TGTGCCAGCAGCCAGACAGGGGCAGAGACCCAGTACTTC CASSQTGAETQYF
TRBJ1-1 TRBV18 - - TGTGCCAGCTCACCAGGGGACGCAGCGGAAGCTTTCTTT CASSPGDAAEAFF
TRBJ2-7 TRBV7-9 TRBD1 - TGTGCCAGCAGCGATAGGCGGACAGGGGGCAAGCAGTACTTC CASSDRRTGGKQYF
TRBJ1-2 TRBV6-4 - - TGTGCCAGCAGTGACTCGATGGCAGCGAGAAACTATGGCTACACCTTC CASSDSMAARNYGYTF
TRBJ2-1 TRBV28 - - TGTGCCTCAGCAGACCTCGTGATAGGTAATGAGCAGTTCTTC CASADLVIGNEQFF
TRBJ1-4 TRBV10-3 - few TGTGCCATCAGTGAGTCTCCCCCAGGGATGGGTGGAAAACTGTTTTTT CAISESPPGMGGKLFF
TRBJ1-1 TRBV10-3 - - TGTGCCATCAGTTTGACAGGGAACACTGAAGCTTTCTTT CAISLTGNTEAFF
TRBJ2-7 TRBV7-2 - - TGTGCCAGCAGCTTAGGGGGAGGTAGCTCCTACGAGCAGTACTTC CASSLGGGSSYEQYF
TRBJ2-7 TRBV30 TRBD1 - TGTGCCTGGAGTCTCCGGGACAGATGGAAAGAGCAGTACTTC CAWSLRDRWKEQYF
TRBJ2-7 TRBV27 - - TGTGCCAGCAGCACGGGGGAAAGCTCCTACGAGCAGTACTTC CASSTGESSYEQYF
TRBJ2-7 TRBV25-1 - - TGTGCCAGCGGCGTGATTACCTTC CASGVITF
TRBJ1-4 TRBV9 - few TGTGCCAGCAGCGCGAACCGGGAGGGTGAAAAACTGTTTTTT CASSANREGEKLFF
TRBJ1-2 TRBV4-2 - few TGTGCCAGCAGCCAAGAACCAGGCAACTATGGCTACACCTTC CASSQEPGNYGYTF
TRBJ2-1 TRBV7-9 TRBD1 - TGTGCCAGCACGGGACAGTACAATGAGCAGTTCTTC CASTGQYNEQFF
TRBJ1-2 TRBV14 - few TGTGCCAGCAGCCAGGCCCCATACGGGTCCTATGGCTACACCTTC CASSQAPYGSYGYTF
TRBJ2-5 TRBV30 TRBD2 - TGTGCCTGGAGTGAGCGGGGGTTGCAGGAGACCCAGTACTTC CAWSERGLQETQYF
TRBJ2-3 TRBV30 - - TGTGCCTGGAACCCGGACCTCAGGGATACGCAGTATTTT CAWNPDLRDTQYF
TRBJ2-7 TRBV10-3 - few TGTGCCAACTCCCCATCTACAGGGTACGAGCAGTACTTC CANSPSTGYEQYF
TRBJ2-1 TRBV30 - - TGTGCCTGGAGCCCCGGGGCCTACAATGAGCAGTTCTTC CAWSPGAYNEQFF
TRBJ2-7 TRBV5-1 - - TGCGCCAGCAGCTTTCTTTCTGACAGTACCTACGAGCAGTACTTC CASSFLSDSTYEQYF
TRBJ2-2 TRBV10-3 - - TGTGCCATCAGTGAACTGGACACCGGGGAGCTGTTTTTT CAISELDTGELFF
TRBJ2-5 TRBV5-5 - few TGTGCCAGCAGCTTGCTTGGCGGGGAGACCCAGTACTTC CASSLLGGETQYF
TRBJ1-1 TRBV6-6 - few TGTGCCAGCAGTTATGGAGGCACTGAAGCTTTCTTT CASSYGGTEAFF
TRBJ2-2 TRBV10-3 - few TGTGCCATCAGTGATGGGCCGAACACCGGGGAGCTGTTTTTT CAISDGPNTGELFF
TRBJ2-3 TRBV7-9 TRBD2 - TGTGCCAGCAGCCATGCCGGGACTAAGACAGATACGCAGTATTTT CASSHAGTKTDTQYF
TRBJ2-1 TRBV6-5 - once TGTGCCAGCAGTTACTCGCATACCTCCTACAATGAGCAGTTCTTC CASSYSHTSYNEQFF
TRBJ1-1 TRBV18 - - TGTGCCAGCTCACCGCAAGGGACCTACCCGCGGATGAACACTGAAGCTTTCTTT CASSPQGTYPRMNTEAFF
TRBJ1-1 TRBV11-2 - - TGTGCCAGCAGCTCCGGGAGGGTATTGGGACGGGACACTGAAGCTTTCTTT CASSSGRVLGRDTEAFF
TRBJ2-3 TRBV6-5 TRBD2 - TGTGCCAGCAGTTACCCTAGCGGGGTCGGTACAGATACGCAGTATTTT CASSYPSGVGTDTQYF
TRBJ2-3 TRBV6-6 - - TGTGCCAGCAGTTACTCTACAGGACTGGGCACAGATACGCAGTATTTT CASSYSTGLGTDTQYF